These T cell receptor beta chains were read from a single sample in a study of blood T cells in healthy people across ages. From the 5' RACE reads, TCRdb called clonotypes with MiXCR, one entry per CDR3 protein. This table has approximately 1,100,000 distinct CDR3 sequences, more than 35% appearing once. The sequenced sample consisted of blood. Receptors originate from a woman aged 55-70 years in good health. Both conserved end residues are part of each CDR3. The order of the fields is clone size, D gene, J gene, V gene, CDR3 DNA, CDR3 protein. A D gene is named only where the DNA matches it firmly. Clone size is not always given. Where it is, it says once, few, many or a class for expanded clones.

>NA|TRBD1|TRBJ1-2|TRBV5-1
TGCGCCAGCAGCTCGACAGGGGGCGGAGGCTATGGCTACACCTTC
CASSSTGGGGYGYTF
>NA|NA|TRBJ2-1|TRBV20-1
TGCAGTGCCCAGGAGGTTCTCTCCTACAATGAGCAGTTCTTC
CSAQEVLSYNEQFF
>NA|TRBD2|TRBJ2-5|TRBV5-6
TGTGCCAGCAGCTTGAGCCCTAGCGGGAGACAAGAGACCCAGTACTTC
CASSLSPSGRQETQYF
>NA|TRBD1|TRBJ2-2|TRBV7-3
TGTGCCAGCAGCTTGATAAACAGGGGTAACACCGGGGAGCTGTTTTTT
CASSLINRGNTGELFF
>NA|TRBD2|TRBJ2-4|TRBV11-2
TGTGCCAGCAGCTTAGTTAGCGGGAGGGAGTGGGGCATTCAGTACTTC
CASSLVSGREWGIQYF
>few|NA|TRBJ1-5|TRBV13
TGTGCCAGCAAGCTGGCCGGCAATCAGCCCCAGCATTTT
CASKLAGNQPQHF
>many|TRBD1|TRBJ1-2|TRBV7-9
TGTGCCAGCAGCCAGGGGTCCTGGACAGGGGCCCTCTATGGCTACACCTTC
CASSQGSWTGALYGYTF
>few|NA|TRBJ2-5|TRBV12-3/TRBV12-4
TGTGCCAGCAGTTGGAGGTTACAAGAGACCCAGTACTTC
CASSWRLQETQYF
>few|NA|TRBJ2-5|TRBV29-1
TGCAGCGTTGAAGACCACAGGGAGAACCGGGGGAAGGAGACCCAGTACTTC
CSVEDHRENRGKETQYF
>NA|TRBD1|TRBJ1-4|TRBV4-1
TGCGCCGGCAGCATGCGGACAGGGAATGAAAAACTGTTTTTT
CAGSMRTGNEKLFF
>NA|NA|TRBJ2-1|TRBV7-3
TGTGCCAGCAGCTTAACTTGGGACCCTTACAATGAGCAGTTCTTC
CASSLTWDPYNEQFF
>NA|NA|TRBJ1-4|TRBV7-2
TGTGCCAGCAGCTTAGGGCAAGGGTTCGGCGAAAAACTGTTTTTT
CASSLGQGFGEKLFF
>NA|NA|TRBJ1-5|TRBV6-1
TGTGCCAGCAGTGTTGGTGCGGCTCAGGTTGGGAATCAGCCCCAGCATTTT
CASSVGAAQVGNQPQHF
>NA|TRBD1|TRBJ1-5|TRBV10-2
TGCGCCAGCGGGACAGGGGTAGATCAGCCCCAGCATTTT
CASGTGVDQPQHF
>NA|TRBD2|TRBJ2-1|TRBV7-9
TGTGCCAGCAGCTTAGGAATGCAGACTAGCGGGAGTCCAGGTGAGCAGTTCTTC
CASSLGMQTSGSPGEQFF
>few|NA|TRBJ2-5|TRBV29-1
TGCAGCGGGGGGCTACCGCAAGAGACCCAGTACTTC
CSGGLPQETQYF
>NA|TRBD2|TRBJ2-1|TRBV27
TGTGCCAGCAGTTCAAAGGGTCGGAGGAGCCTAGCGGGAGTTGGGCAAGAGACCCAGTTCTTC
CASSSKGRRSLAGVGQETQFF
>NA|NA|TRBJ2-7|TRBV10-3
TGTGCCATCAGTGCCACGGGCTCCTACGAGCAGTACTTC
CAISATGSYEQYF
>once|NA|TRBJ2-5|TRBV7-9
TGTGCCAGCAGCTTATACTCGGTAGTAGAAGAGACCCAGTACTTC
CASSLYSVVEETQYF
>few|NA|TRBJ2-7|TRBV11-1
TGTGCCAGCAGCTTAGCTCTACAGTCCTACGAGCAGTACTTC
CASSLALQSYEQYF